The next 15 T cell receptor beta chains were all read from a single sample in a study of blood T cells in healthy people across ages. Next came a second PCR, run for about 6 to 11 cycles, which used a sample-barcoded 5' primer along with a J-beta primer mix. Each CDR3 protein is one row after TCRdb ran MiXCR on the 5' RACE reads. The sample carries about 930,000 distinct CDR3 sequences, about 27% recorded once. These sequences were also reported in another study, on T cells of mothers and their children.

The sequenced material came from blood. These receptors were taken from a woman in her thirties or forties in good health.

This clonotype occurred many times. The chain joins TRBV10-3 to TRBJ2-7, with D perhaps matching TRBD2 (6 bases). With 8 bases removed from V and 4 bases from J, the gap between germline ends came to 15 bases. Per germline, CDR1 ENHRY and CDR2 SYGVKD. The CDR3 spans 13 residues. CDR3 sequence: CAISPGTDYEQYF. The CDR3 DNA reads as TGTGCCATCTCCCCCGGGACTGATTACGAGCAGTACTTC.

This clonotype occurred a few times. This CDR3 fails to terminate in the conserved phenylalanine or tryptophan, so it likely reflects a read error. The genes are TRBV6-6 and TRBJ1-6, with unresolved D. The CDR3 runs 13 residues. Trimming stripped 10 bases from V and 7 bases from J, with 14 bases between. Germline CDR1 MNHNY, CDR2 SVGAGI (reference sequence). CDR3 region: CAIASSGNSPLHS. CDR3 nucleotides: TGTGCCATTGCATCTTCTGGAAATTCACCCCTCCACTCT.

This clonotype showed up many times. This chain connects TRBV5-1 to TRBJ1-2; D remains unclear. From germline, CDR1 is SGHRS and CDR2 YFSETQ. There are 14 residues in the CDR3. The V and J ends lost 1 base and 0 bases respectively, with 7 bases between them. CDR3 region: CASSLSPANYGYTF. The DNA of the CDR3 is TGCGCCAGCAGCTTGTCCCCAGCTAACTATGGCTACACCTTC.

The rearrangement links TRBV7-9 to TRBJ1-1; perhaps TRBD1 as D (5 bases). V was trimmed by 6 bases and J by 0 bases, leaving 14 bases between them. CDR3 length: 15 amino acids. Germline V gene lookup returns CDR1 SEHNR and CDR2 FQNEAQ (reference sequence). The CDR3 protein is CASRRDGGVNTEAFF. The CDR3, as DNA: TGTGCCAGCAGGAGAGACGGGGGAGTGAACACTGAAGCTTTCTTT.

This sequence joins TRBV4-1 and TRBJ1-1; 8 bases match TRBD1. The CDR3 contains 16 residues. The V gene end was trimmed by 2 bases and the J gene end by 5 bases; junction bases not matched to a gene: 10. The germline gives CDR1 MGHRA, CDR2 YSYEKL. The CDR3 region is CASSQNRVRGLTEAFF. In nucleotides, the CDR3 is TGCGCCAGCAGCCAAAACCGCGTCAGGGGGCTTACTGAAGCTTTCTTT.

This clonotype was counted only a few times. This could be a read error, since a much larger clone is one nucleotide away. J is TRBJ2-3 and V is TRBV7-2, with D possibly TRBD1 on 6 matching bases. The V gene lost 8 bases and the J gene lost 4 bases, with 28 bases spanning the gap. The CDR3 has 18 amino acids. The V gene's germline CDR1 is SGHTA and CDR2 FQGNSA. CDR3 nucleotide sequence: TGTGCCAGCGGCTGGGCTCAACAGGGACCCCGCGGACCAGATACGCAGTATTTT. This translates into CASGWAQQGPRGPDTQYF.

J is TRBJ1-2 and V is TRBV27; no clear D gene. In germline, CDR1 is MNHEY, CDR2 SMNVEV (reference sequence). The CDR3 is made up of 15 amino acids. Trimming pared 3 bases from V and 8 bases from J, leaving 19 bases between. CDR3 nucleotides: TGTGCCAGCAGTTTTTCCAGGAGGGCTCTGGGAGGCTACACCTTC. Translated, it gives CASSFSRRALGGYTF.

This chain links TRBV18 with TRBJ1-2; 8 nucleotides agree with TRBD1. V lost 6 bases and J lost 4; bases outside the gene matches: 13. The CDR3 loop spans 16 amino acids. Germline-derived CDR1 and CDR2 are KGHSH and LQKENI. CDR3 sequence: CASSPTPPDRGYGYTF. The CDR3, as DNA: TGTGCCAGCTCGCCAACCCCACCCGACAGGGGCTATGGCTACACCTTC.

This clonotype was seen ten or more times. The V gene is TRBV6-5, the J gene TRBJ2-7, with 7 bases aligning to TRBD1. The germline gives CDR1 MNHEY, CDR2 SVGAGI. The V segment lost 4 bases and the J segment 3 bases; nucleotides outside the gene matches: 12. The CDR3 is 16 amino acids. In nucleotides, the CDR3 is TGTGCCAGCAGTTCAATCTACAGGGGAAGAAACTACGAGCAGTACTTC. Its protein product is CASSSIYRGRNYEQYF.

In regard to this clonotype: The junction shows a germline mismatch at one end, possibly a read error. The V and J genes are TRBV27 and TRBJ1-4, with 7 bases matching TRBD1. The CDR3 runs to 17 residues. Germline assignment: CDR1 MNHEY and CDR2 SMNVEV (reference sequence). The CDR3 protein is CASSSDDPGTGAEKRFF. The CDR3 coding sequence is TGTGCCAGCAGTTCAGACGACCCCGGCACAGGGGCGGAAAAACGGTTTTTT.

Only a few counts were recorded for this clonotype. This sequence joins TRBV7-2 and TRBJ1-3; D may be TRBD1 (6 bases). V gave up 7 bases and J gave up 0 bases, with 13 bases separating them. Looked up from germline, CDR1 is SGHTA and CDR2 is FQGNSA. The CDR3 length is 15 residues. The CDR3 sequence is CASTLTGSSGNTIYF. CDR3 nucleotides: TGTGCCAGCACACTTACAGGGTCCTCTGGAAACACCATATATTTT.

The genes are TRBV5-1 and TRBJ2-1; D not resolved. V dropped 3 bases and J dropped 13 bases, with 11 bases sitting between them. From germline, CDR1 is SGHRS and CDR2 YFSETQ. This CDR3 has 11 amino acids. The CDR3 spells CASSSPGPQFF. The DNA for the CDR3 is TGCGCCAGCAGCTCACCGGGCCCCCAGTTCTTC.

This clonotype was seen repeatedly, ten times or more. This chain joins TRBV12-3 or TRBV12-4 and TRBJ1-2; D is uncertain. The CDR3 sequence is 12 residues long. Trimming pared 3 bases from V and 4 bases from J, leaving 6 bases between. Here the CDR3 DNA reads TGTGCCAGCAGTTTGTTAAGCTATGGCTACACCTTC. Its translation: CASSLLSYGYTF.

V and J are TRBV5-8 and TRBJ2-3; D is unclear. CDR1 and CDR2 from the germline V gene are SGHTS and YDEGEE. Trimming pared 8 bases from V and 0 bases from J, leaving 16 bases between. The CDR3 loop spans 15 amino acids. For the CDR3, the DNA is TGTGCCAGTAGCCTCTATCAACTGAGCACAGATACGCAGTATTTT. Its translation is CASSLYQLSTDTQYF.

About this clonotype itself: Being one base from a much bigger clone, this may be a read error. The V and J genes are TRBV6-1 and TRBJ2-5; 16 bases map to TRBD2. Unmatched junction bases numbered 28, after V lost 10 bases and J lost 11 bases. The CDR3 runs 20 residues. CDR1 is MNHNS, CDR2 SASEGT, per germline. This CDR3 is CATKIPGLAGGRRNTNEQYF. The DNA of the CDR3 is TGTGCCACCAAAATCCCGGGACTAGCGGGGGGGCGGAGAAACACAAATGAGCAGTACTTC.